This T cell receptor (beta chain) was sequenced in a study of OX40 agonist ivuxolimab in advanced cancers. The data were produced by immunoSEQ multiplex PCR, yet TCRdb's version contains in-frame clones alone and is incomplete. The sample has approximately 94,000 clones; about 92% are singletons. Patients were ruled out by autoimmune disease history or systemic immunosuppression. Study findings and constraints: On average, CD8+ T cells showed a greater number of expanded clones than CD4+.

Germline CDR1 MNHEY, CDR2 SVGAGI. The CDR3 consists of 14 residues. Unmatched junction bases numbered 5, after V lost 2 bases and J lost 6 bases. In regard to this clone: The antigen is unknown.

The chain has TRBV6-5 and TRBJ2-7; 9 nucleotides align to TRBD1. The receptor was derived from an adult with an advanced solid tumor such as melanoma, head and neck, liver or kidney cancer. The source material was CD4+ or CD8+ T cells sorted from blood, sampled in a trial of the OX40 agonist ivuxolimab. Here the CDR3 DNA reads TGTGCCAGCAGTTACGGGACAGGGAACGGCGAGCAGTACTTC. Amino acids: CASSYGTGNGEQYF.